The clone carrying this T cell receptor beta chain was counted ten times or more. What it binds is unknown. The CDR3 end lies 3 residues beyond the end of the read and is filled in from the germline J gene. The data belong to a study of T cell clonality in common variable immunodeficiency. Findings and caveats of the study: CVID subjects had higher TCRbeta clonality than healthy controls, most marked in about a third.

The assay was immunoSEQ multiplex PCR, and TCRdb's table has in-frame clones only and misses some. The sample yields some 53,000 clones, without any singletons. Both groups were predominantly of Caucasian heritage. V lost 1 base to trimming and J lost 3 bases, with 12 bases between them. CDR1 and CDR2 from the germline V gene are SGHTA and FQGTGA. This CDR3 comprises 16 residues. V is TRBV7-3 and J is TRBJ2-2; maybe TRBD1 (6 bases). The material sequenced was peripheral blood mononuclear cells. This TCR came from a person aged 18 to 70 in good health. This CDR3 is CASSLSGTIYTGELFF. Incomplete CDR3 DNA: TGTGCCAGCAGCTTAAGTGGGACAATCTACACCGGGGAG. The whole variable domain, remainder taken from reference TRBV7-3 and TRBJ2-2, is GAGVSQTPSNKVTEKGKYVELRCDPISGHTALYWYRQSLGQGPEFLIYFQGTGAADDSGLPNDRFFAVRPEGSVSTLKIQRTERGDSAVYLCASSLSGTIYTGELFFGEGSRLTVL.